The 18 T cell receptor beta chains given below trace back to one sample, sequenced in a study of a mutant IDH1 vaccine in newly diagnosed glioma. As to time point: baseline, week 1 (first vaccination visit). Indicated treatment: pre-vaccination baseline after standard-of-care therapy. This table comes from immunoSEQ multiplex PCR, and its TCRdb copy is limited to in-frame clones, with some not included. The top ten clones hold less than 5.5% of a sample with 75,000 to 100,000 clones, approximately 80% of them seen once. The specimen was PBMCs, collected from a glioma patient treated with radiotherapy, temozolomide or both. The receptor source for this set is a man aged 35 to 55 with glioma. Some clones in this sample may be carry-over from other donors' samples.

The J gene is TRBJ1-4, the V gene TRBV6-5; 9 bases agree with TRBD1. Per germline, CDR1 MNHEY and CDR2 SVGAGI. This CDR3 is 16 amino acids long. Losses at the gene ends were 4 bases for V and 6 bases for J; bases not matched to a gene: 9. The CDR3 DNA is TGTGCCAGCAGTTTCACATTCGGGACAGGGCATGAAAAACTGTTTTTT. Protein product: CASSFTFGTGHEKLFF.

The V call is TRBV29-1, the J call TRBJ1-1, with D maybe TRBD1 (6 bases). The CDR3 spans 14 residues. The germline CDR1 and CDR2 sequences are SQVTM and ANQGSEA. V shed 5 bases and J shed 0 bases, with 13 bases lying between them. The CDR3 DNA is TGCAGCGTTACAGGACAGACTATGAACACTGAAGCTTTCTTT. Protein product: CSVTGQTMNTEAFF.

This chain uses TRBV25-1 with TRBJ2-1; 7 nucleotides agree with TRBD1. With 6 bases clipped from V and 4 bases from J, the junction kept 6 bases outside the gene matches. The CDR3 extends over 14 amino acids. Per the germline V gene, CDR1 is MGHDK and CDR2 is SYGVNS. CDR3 DNA sequence: TGTGCCAGCAGCAAGATGGACAGGTACAATGAGCAGTTCTTC. This translates into CASSKMDRYNEQFF.

This chain uses TRBV12-5 with TRBJ2-5; 8 bases line up with TRBD1. CDR1 and CDR2 from the germline V gene are LGHNT and FRNRAP. The CDR3 loop spans 14 amino acids. Trimming at V came to 1 base and at J to 5 bases, leaving 3 bases not matched to a gene. The CDR3 region is CASGLGTGRETQYF. The DNA of the CDR3 is TGTGCTAGTGGTTTGGGGACAGGGCGGGAGACCCAGTACTTC.

J is TRBJ2-5 and V is TRBV5-1, with 9 bases lining up with TRBD1. Trimming took 4 bases from V and 5 from J; bases not matched to a gene: 12. The CDR3 runs 16 residues. CDR1 and CDR2 from the germline V gene are SGHRS and YFSETQ. CDR3 sequence reads: CASSPGTGYSVETQYF. CDR3 DNA sequence: TGCGCCAGCAGCCCAGGGACAGGGTATAGCGTGGAGACCCAGTACTTC. Full variable domain (remainder filled in from reference TRBV5-1 and TRBJ2-5): KAGVTQTPRYLIKTRGQQVTLSCSPISGHRSVSWYQQTPGQGLQFLFEYFSETQRNKGNFPGRFSGRQFSNSRSEMNVSTLELGDSALYLCASSPGTGYSVETQYFGPGTRLLVL.

J is TRBJ2-7 and V is TRBV18, with unresolved D. The CDR3 sequence is 13 residues long. The V gene lost 5 bases and the J gene lost 2 bases, with 10 bases spanning the gap. Germline lookup yields CDR1 KGHSH and CDR2 LQKENI. The CDR3 coding sequence is TGTGCCAGCTCATCCTTGGGTCCCTACGAGCAGTACTTC. This translates into CASSSLGPYEQYF.

This clone turned up a few times. The chain is built from TRBV6-1 and TRBJ1-1; 11 nucleotides line up with TRBD1. The CDR3 has 16 amino acids. V shed 0 bases, J shed 6 bases, and the junction held 6 bases outside the gene matches. Germline lookup yields CDR1 MNHNS and CDR2 SASEGT. CDR3 region: CASSEATGTGGAEAFF. For the CDR3, the DNA is TGTGCCAGCAGTGAAGCTACCGGGACAGGGGGAGCTGAAGCTTTCTTT.

This clone was seen ten or more times. V is TRBV6-5 and J is TRBJ1-5; a weak D match, TRBD1 (6 bases). The CDR3 loop spans 15 amino acids. V shed 0 bases and J shed 3 bases, with 9 bases lying between them. The germline V gene encodes CDR1 MNHEY and CDR2 SVGAGI. The CDR3 DNA reads as TGTGCCAGCAGTTACTCGAGGGGGATCAATCAGCCCCAGCATTTT. This sequence encodes CASSYSRGINQPQHF.

The genes are TRBV5-1 and TRBJ1-2; weak D call: TRBD1 (5 bases). Looked up from germline, CDR1 is SGHRS and CDR2 is YFSETQ. This CDR3 spans 16 amino acids. The V end lost 4 bases, the J end lost 4 bases, and 20 bases lay between the germline ends. This CDR3 reads CASSRIDSQAGYGYTF. The CDR3 DNA follows: TGCGCCAGCAGCCGAATCGACAGTCAGGCCGGCTATGGCTACACCTTC.

J is TRBJ1-2 and V is TRBV29-1; 10 nucleotides align to TRBD1. Germline V gene lookup returns CDR1 SQVTM and CDR2 ANQGSEA. The CDR3 contains 15 residues. V dropped 7 bases and J dropped 7; count of bases not matched to a gene: 15. In nucleotides, the CDR3 is TGCAGCGCCTCACGTTCGACAGGGGGCGGTGGTGGCTACACCTTC. Its protein is CSASRSTGGGGGYTF.

The V gene is TRBV5-1, the J gene TRBJ1-4, with 8 bases matching TRBD1. The CDR3 covers 15 residues. Per the germline V gene, CDR1 is SGHRS and CDR2 is YFSETQ. Trimming took 4 bases from V and 0 from J; bases not matched to a gene: 2. The CDR3 loop reads CASSQTGATNEKLFF. CDR3 coding DNA: TGCGCCAGCAGCCAGACAGGGGCAACTAATGAAAAACTGTTTTTT.

The chain employs TRBV10-1 and TRBJ1-2; no clear D. CDR3 length: 13 residues. Trimming removed 0 bases from V and 6 bases from J, with 8 bases in between. CDR1 is WNHNN, CDR2 SYGVQD, per germline (reference sequence). In DNA form, the CDR3 reads TGCGCCAGCAGTGAGTCGCGGAGGCATGGCTACACCTTC. This gives the protein CASSESRRHGYTF.

The gene calls are TRBV27 and TRBJ1-1; TRBD1 aligns across 9 bases. Losses at the gene ends were 6 bases for V and 5 bases for J; bases not matched to a gene: 10. The CDR3 has 15 amino acids. From germline, CDR1 is MNHEY and CDR2 SMNVEV (reference sequence). CDR3 protein: CASSDLQGARTEAFF. CDR3 bases: TGTGCCAGCAGCGACCTACAGGGGGCGCGAACTGAAGCTTTCTTT.

The V gene is TRBV6-1, the J gene TRBJ1-5; D gene uncertain. Trimming removed 2 bases from V and 9 bases from J, with 11 bases in between. The CDR3 is 13 amino acids. Germline CDR1 MNHNS, CDR2 SASEGT. The DNA of the CDR3 is TGTGCCAGCAGTGAACCAGCTCTCGGGCCCCAGCATTTT. Translating it yields CASSEPALGPQHF.

V usage is TRBV5-1 and J usage is TRBJ1-6; 7 nucleotides line up with TRBD1. The CDR3 sequence is 14 residues long. In germline, CDR1 is SGHRS, CDR2 YFSETQ. J lost 6 bases, V lost 4 bases, and 4 bases had no gene match. The CDR3 coding sequence is TGCGCCAGCAGCCCGGGGACAGCTAATTCACCCCTCCACTTT. Translated: CASSPGTANSPLHF.

This clone appeared many times. This chain joins TRBV30 and TRBJ1-2, with D tentatively TRBD1 (5 bases). CDR1 GTSNPN and CDR2 SVGIG come from the germline V gene (reference sequence). This CDR3 has 14 amino acids. V lost 2 bases to trimming and J lost 3 bases, with 13 bases between them. The CDR3 bases are TGTGCCTGGAGTCTGACTCGAGGGGACTATGGCTACACCTTC. Translating it yields CAWSLTRGDYGYTF.

This clone turned up a few times. V usage is TRBV7-9 and J usage is TRBJ1-2; D remains unclear. The ends were cut back, 5 bases at V and 6 bases at J, with 7 bases in the middle. Germline V gene data show CDR1 as SEHNR and CDR2 as FQNEAQ (reference sequence). This CDR3 is 11 amino acids long. CDR3 DNA sequence: TGTGCCAGCAGCCCCAGCGATGGCTACACCTTC. Protein: CASSPSDGYTF.

The gene calls are TRBV5-4 and TRBJ2-1, with D possibly being TRBD1 or TRBD2 (5 bases each). V shed 4 bases and J shed 7 bases, with 15 bases lying between them. The CDR3 spans 14 residues. Germline lookup yields CDR1 SGHNT and CDR2 YYREEE (reference sequence). Written as DNA, the CDR3 is TGTGCCAGCAGCGAACGGGACCCTGGGAATGAGCAGTTCTTC. Its protein is CASSERDPGNEQFF.